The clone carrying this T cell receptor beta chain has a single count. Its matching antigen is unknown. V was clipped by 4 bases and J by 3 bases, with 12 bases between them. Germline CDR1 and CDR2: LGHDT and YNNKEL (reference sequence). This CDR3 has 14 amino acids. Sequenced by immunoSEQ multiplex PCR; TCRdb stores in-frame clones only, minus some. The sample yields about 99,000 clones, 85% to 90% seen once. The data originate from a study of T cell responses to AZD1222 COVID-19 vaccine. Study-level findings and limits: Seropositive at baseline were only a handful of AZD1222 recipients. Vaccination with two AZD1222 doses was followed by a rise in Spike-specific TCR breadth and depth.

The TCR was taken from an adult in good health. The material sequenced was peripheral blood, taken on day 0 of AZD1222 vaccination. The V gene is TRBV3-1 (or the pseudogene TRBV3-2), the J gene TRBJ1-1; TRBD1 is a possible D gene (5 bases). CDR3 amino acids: CASSPGPGYTEAFF. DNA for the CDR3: TGTGCCAGCAGCCCGGGACCAGGGTACACTGAAGCTTTCTTT.